The 12 T cell receptor beta chains in this list originate from one sample, sequenced in a study of CD8 T cells in ankylosing spondylitis. TCRdb re-called the 5' RACE reads through MiXCR, storing one row per CDR3 protein. The table shows under 450,000 distinct CDR3 sequences, with approximately 22% occurring only once. The specimen was blood, either unsorted or a sorted T cell fraction (not recorded which). The receptor source for this set is a male donor with ankylosing spondylitis or in good health (not recorded which).

The J gene is TRBJ2-7, the V gene TRBV30; D gene uncertain. Germline CDR1 is GTSNPN and CDR2 is SVGIG (reference sequence). The CDR3 is made up of 12 amino acids. The V gene lost 3 bases and the J gene lost 4 bases, with 10 bases spanning the gap. The CDR3 reads CAWRLDSYEQYF. DNA for the CDR3: TGTGCCTGGAGATTGGATTCGTACGAGCAGTACTTC.

The J gene is TRBJ2-7, the V gene TRBV5-1; D is uncertain. With 0 bases removed from V and 4 bases from J, the gap between germline ends came to 8 bases. CDR1 is SGHRS and CDR2 is YFSETQ in the germline V gene. The CDR3 has 13 residues. CDR3 sequence reads: CASSLADAYEQYF. As DNA, the CDR3 is TGCGCCAGCAGCTTGGCCGACGCATACGAGCAGTACTTC.

This sequence joins TRBV12-3 or TRBV12-4 and TRBJ1-5; tentatively, D is TRBD1 (6 bases). The CDR3 totals 13 residues. V lost 5 bases and J 7 bases, leaving 12 bases between the germline ends. The CDR3 region has the DNA TGTGCCAGCAGTACAGGGTCGGGGCAGCCCCAGCATTTT. Protein: CASSTGSGQPQHF.

This clonotype was seen a handful of times. The chain has TRBV5-6 and TRBJ2-1; D is uncertain. Between the trimmed V and J ends, which lost 5 bases and 7 bases, there was a span of 19 bases. The CDR3 length is 15 residues. The germline CDR1 and CDR2 sequences are SGHDT and YYEEEE. The DNA of the CDR3 is TGTGCCAGCAGGCCCGAATGGACCCGGGCGAATGAGCAGTTCTTC. Amino acid sequence: CASRPEWTRANEQFF.

The J gene is TRBJ2-1, the V gene TRBV27; the match to TRBD1 covers 7 bases. Germline V gene lookup returns CDR1 MNHEY and CDR2 SMNVEV (reference sequence). V shed 6 bases, J shed 3 bases, and the junction held 5 bases outside the gene matches. This CDR3 has 14 residues. In DNA, the CDR3 is TGTGCCAGCAGCCCCGGGACAGTCTACAATGAGCAGTTCTTC. Protein product: CASSPGTVYNEQFF.

The chain uses TRBV4-2 and TRBJ2-1; 8 bases are shared with TRBD1. The CDR3 runs to 19 residues. The J segment lost 8 bases and the V segment lost 3 bases, leaving 21 bases of the junction unmatched. The germline V gene encodes CDR1 LGHNA and CDR2 YNFKEQ. CDR3 nucleotide sequence: TGTGCCAGCAGCCACCCTGAATGGGGCAGGGGGCTTTTAATCGATGAGCAGTTCTTC. It specifies CASSHPEWGRGLLIDEQFF.

This clonotype turned up a few times. The gene calls are TRBV7-4 and TRBJ2-7; 9 nucleotides line up with TRBD1. The CDR3 has 14 amino acids. The V gene's germline CDR1 is SGHVT and CDR2 SQSDAQ. V was clipped by 1 base and J by 4 bases; unmatched bases: 2. The CDR3 reads CASSLGDREYEQYF. The CDR3 bases are TGTGCCAGCAGCTTAGGGGACAGGGAGTACGAGCAGTACTTC.

The CDR3: CASSGPPRAYRYEQYF. DNA for the CDR3: TGTGCCAGCAGTGGCCCTCCCAGGGCCTACCGCTACGAGCAGTACTTC. The chain links TRBV2 to TRBJ2-7; a weak D match, TRBD1 (5 bases). Germline values: CDR1 SNHLY, CDR2 FYNNEI. The CDR3 totals 16 residues. Trimming shortened V by 4 bases and J by 3 bases, and 19 bases separated the two germline ends.

The chain joins TRBV6-5 to TRBJ2-1; 13 bases are shared with TRBD2. Germline-derived CDR1 and CDR2 are MNHEY and SVGAGI. The J segment lost 2 bases and the V segment lost 0 bases, leaving 4 bases of the junction unmatched. The CDR3 has 18 residues. DNA for the CDR3: TGTGCCAGCAGTTACTCGAGCGGACTAGCGGGGGCCTACAATGAGCAGTTCTTC. Translation: CASSYSSGLAGAYNEQFF.

This clonotype turned up a few times. The V and J genes are TRBV28 and TRBJ2-3; D may be TRBD1 (6 bases). The length of the CDR3 is 14 residues. The germline V gene has CDR1 MDHEN and CDR2 SYDVKM. V lost 6 bases to trimming and J lost 7 bases, with 17 bases between them. CDR3 coding DNA: TGTGCCAGCAGGGACCCGGGACAAGAGAATACGCAGTATTTT. It specifies CASRDPGQENTQYF.

The J gene is TRBJ2-3, the V gene TRBV7-6; D tentatively reads TRBD1 or TRBD2 (5 bases each). CDR3 size: 15 residues. Trimming removed 4 bases at V and 4 bases at J, with 15 bases between. Germline V gives CDR1 SGHVS, CDR2 FNYEAQ. The CDR3 DNA follows: TGTGCCAGCAGCTCCCCGGGACCTAACGCAGATACGCAGTATTTT. This translates into CASSSPGPNADTQYF.

CDR3 bases: TGTGCCAGTAGTATCTTCGTGGGGGTCTCCTACAATGAGCAGTTCTTC. This encodes CASSIFVGVSYNEQFF. J is TRBJ2-1 and V is TRBV19; D possibly uses TRBD1 or TRBD2 (5 bases each). Trimming removed 3 bases from V and 0 bases from J, with 12 bases in between. Per the germline V gene, CDR1 is LNHDA and CDR2 is SQIVND (reference sequence). The length of the CDR3 is 16 residues.